The rows below give T cell receptor beta chains drawn from one sample of a study of CD8 T cells in ankylosing spondylitis. TCRdb itself ran the 5' RACE reads through MiXCR, one entry per CDR3 protein. This table has roughly 60,000 distinct CDR3 sequences, about 6% appearing once. The sample was synovial fluid, either unsorted or a sorted T cell fraction (not recorded which). These receptors were obtained from a male donor with ankylosing spondylitis. Each CDR3 is given with its conserved first and last residue. Each record gives: D gene, clone size, V gene, J gene, CDR3 protein, CDR3 DNA. The D gene is left open where the match is weak. Expanded clones are given a class, and other clones once, few, many or no size at all.

.	many	TRBV29-1	TRBJ2-5	CSVRGFQQETQYF	TGCAGCGTTAGGGGATTTCAACAAGAGACCCAGTACTTC
TRBD1	medium-sized	TRBV7-9	TRBJ2-2	CASSLGQGSTGELFF	TGTGCCAGCAGCTTAGGACAGGGAAGCACCGGGGAGCTGTTTTTT
.	few	TRBV12-3/TRBV12-4	TRBJ1-1	CASSFSPDTEAFF	TGTGCCAGCAGTTTTTCACCCGACACTGAAGCTTTCTTT
TRBD1	few	TRBV20-1	TRBJ2-5	CSAIPGQGMETQYF	TGCAGTGCTATACCGGGACAGGGGATGGAGACCCAGTACTTC
.	many	TRBV30	TRBJ2-1	CAWGRNNEQFF	TGTGCCTGGGGGAGGAACAATGAGCAGTTCTTC
TRBD1	.	TRBV20-1	TRBJ2-3	CSAKPRGSDTQYF	TGCAGTGCTAAGCCCAGGGGGTCAGATACGCAGTATTTT
.	many	TRBV28	TRBJ2-7	CASSLLAGATYEQYF	TGTGCCAGCAGTTTATTAGCAGGGGCCACCTACGAGCAGTACTTC
.	many	TRBV29-1	TRBJ2-3	CSVEGGPLAQYF	TGCAGCGTTGAGGGTGGGCCACTGGCGCAGTATTTT
.	.	TRBV20-1	TRBJ2-1	CSASAGIDEQFF	TGCAGTGCGAGCGCAGGGATCGATGAGCAGTTCTTC
.	few	TRBV15	TRBJ1-2	CATSRDVGGTYGYTF	TGTGCCACCAGCAGAGATGTGGGAGGCACCTATGGCTACACCTTC
.	many	TRBV25-1	TRBJ2-7	CASSPWGSGSYEQYF	TGTGCCAGCAGTCCGTGGGGGTCCGGGTCCTACGAGCAGTACTTC
.	.	TRBV7-2	TRBJ2-7	CASSFAVRDEQYF	TGTGCCAGCAGCTTCGCGGTCCGGGACGAGCAGTACTTC
.	few	TRBV7-2	TRBJ2-1	CASSLERASGANEQFF	TGTGCCAGCAGCTTAGAAAGGGCTAGTGGGGCCAATGAGCAGTTCTTC
.	few	TRBV4-1	TRBJ1-4	CASSQDSAGSNEKLFF	TGCGCCAGCAGCCAAGATTCGGCAGGGTCTAATGAAAAACTGTTTTTT
.	.	TRBV5-5	TRBJ1-2	CASSPRDGGYTF	TGTGCCAGCAGTCCCCGGGATGGAGGCTACACCTTC
.	many	TRBV20-1	TRBJ2-2	CSARQTGTGELFF	TGCAGTGCTAGACAAACAGGCACCGGGGAGCTGTTTTTT
.	many	TRBV27	TRBJ2-7	CASSRAPATYEQYF	TGTGCCAGTTCGAGGGCCCCGGCCACCTACGAGCAGTACTTC
TRBD1	once	TRBV19	TRBJ2-5	CASSISPGGRETQYF	TGTGCCAGTAGTATTTCTCCAGGGGGCCGAGAGACCCAGTACTTC
.	.	TRBV6-1	TRBJ1-2	CASSEQRDNYGYTF	TGTGCCAGCAGTGAACAGAGAGATAACTATGGCTACACCTTC
.	.	TRBV5-5	TRBJ2-7	CASSTGPAGYEQYF	TGTGCCAGCAGCACCGGACCGGCAGGCTACGAGCAGTACTTC
.	.	TRBV28	TRBJ2-7	CASRLGGQYEQYF	TGTGCCAGCAGGCTGGGGGGACAGTACGAGCAGTACTTC
.	many	TRBV20-1	TRBJ1-6	CSAREGRVNSPLHF	TGCAGTGCTAGAGAGGGCAGGGTAAATTCACCCCTCCACTTT
.	many	TRBV29-1	TRBJ1-1	CSVEVVRNTEAFF	TGCAGCGTTGAAGTGGTGAGGAACACTGAAGCTTTCTTT
.	few	TRBV20-1	TRBJ1-2	CSARTENYGYTF	TGCAGTGCGAGGACCGAAAACTATGGCTACACCTTC
.	many	TRBV7-9	TRBJ2-7	CASSLGGESYEQYF	TGTGCCAGCAGCTTAGGAGGAGAGTCCTACGAGCAGTACTTC
.	many	TRBV20-1	TRBJ1-6	CSATDTSSSYNSPLHF	TGCAGTGCAACGGACACCTCGAGCTCCTATAATTCACCCCTCCACTTT
.	.	TRBV4-2	TRBJ1-1	CASSQLYRDTEAFF	TGTGCCAGCAGCCAACTCTACAGGGACACTGAAGCTTTCTTT
TRBD1	.	TRBV6-5	TRBJ1-1	CASSYGDRGNTEAFF	TGTGCCAGCAGTTACGGGGACAGGGGAAACACTGAAGCTTTCTTT
TRBD2	many	TRBV7-2	TRBJ2-1	CASSPRGGRFNEQFF	TGTGCCAGCAGCCCTAGGGGAGGGAGGTTCAATGAGCAGTTCTTC
.	.	TRBV15	TRBJ2-3	CATSREGTVEEYF	TGTGCCACCAGCAGAGAAGGAACGGTAGAGGAGTATTTT
.	few	TRBV28	TRBJ1-2	CASSTWTVLYGYTF	TGTGCCAGCAGTACATGGACGGTCCTCTATGGCTACACCTTC
.	many	TRBV29-1	TRBJ2-1	CSVSRVAYNEQFF	TGCAGTGTCTCCAGGGTAGCCTACAATGAGCAGTTCTTC